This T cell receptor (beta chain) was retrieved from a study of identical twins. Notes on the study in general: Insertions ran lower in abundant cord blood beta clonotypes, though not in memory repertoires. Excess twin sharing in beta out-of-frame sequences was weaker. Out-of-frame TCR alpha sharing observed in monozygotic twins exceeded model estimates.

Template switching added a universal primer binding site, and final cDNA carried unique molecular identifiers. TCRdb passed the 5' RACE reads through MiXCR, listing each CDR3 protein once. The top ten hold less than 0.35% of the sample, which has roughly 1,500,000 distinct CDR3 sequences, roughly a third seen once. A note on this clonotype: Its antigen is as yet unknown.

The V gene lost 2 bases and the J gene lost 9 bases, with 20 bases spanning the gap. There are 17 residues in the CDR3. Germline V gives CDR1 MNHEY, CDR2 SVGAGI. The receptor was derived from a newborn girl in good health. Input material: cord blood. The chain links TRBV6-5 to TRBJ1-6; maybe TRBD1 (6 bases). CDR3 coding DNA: TGTGCCAGCAGTTACGTCGGGACCCTTCAAGGGGGTTCACCCCTCCACTTT. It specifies CASSYVGTLQGGSPLHF.